The present T cell receptor beta chain was sequenced within a study of T cell responses to AZD1222 COVID-19 vaccine. Samples with a second dose at about 4 or about 12 weeks were pooled together. Sequencing was performed with immunoSEQ multiplex PCR; in TCRdb, only in-frame clones are kept and a portion is missing. The repertoire includes over 130,000 clones, 80% to 95% of them detected once, and under 4.5% sits in the top ten. The germline V gene encodes CDR1 MNHEY and CDR2 SVGAGI. J lost 4 bases, V lost 6 bases, and 11 bases had no gene match. The CDR3 sequence is 15 residues long. Points from the study as a whole: CD4 TCRs associated with vaccination spanned spike, dominating at 160-218 and 743-854. Clonal diversity was possibly underestimated; the donors were predominantly white British and more often female. Baseline serology detected seropositivity in only five to seven AZD1222 recipients.

To note about this clone: Its antigen is not identified.

The sequencing here drew on peripheral blood, taken 28 days after the second AZD1222 dose. V gene TRBV6-5 combines with J gene TRBJ1-2; 7 nucleotides align to TRBD1. The receptor comes from an adult who received the AZD1222 COVID-19 vaccine. The chain's CDR3 is CASRTERGTAYGYTF. The CDR3 DNA reads TGTGCCAGCAGGACGGAGCGGGGGACAGCCTATGGCTACACCTTC.